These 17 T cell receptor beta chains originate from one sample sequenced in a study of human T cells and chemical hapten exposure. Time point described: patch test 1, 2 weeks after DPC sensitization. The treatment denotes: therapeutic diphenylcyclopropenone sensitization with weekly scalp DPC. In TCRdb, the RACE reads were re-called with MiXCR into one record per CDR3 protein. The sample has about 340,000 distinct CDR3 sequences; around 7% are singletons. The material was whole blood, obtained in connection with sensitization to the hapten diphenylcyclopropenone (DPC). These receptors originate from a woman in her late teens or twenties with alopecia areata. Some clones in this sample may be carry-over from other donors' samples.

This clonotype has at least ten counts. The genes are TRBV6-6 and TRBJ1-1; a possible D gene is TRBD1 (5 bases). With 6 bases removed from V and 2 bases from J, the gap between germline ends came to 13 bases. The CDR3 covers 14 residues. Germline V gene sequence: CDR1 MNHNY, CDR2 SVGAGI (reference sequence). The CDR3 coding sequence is TGTGCCAGCAGGCCGGCGGGGACCAACACTGAAGCTTTCTTT. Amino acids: CASRPAGTNTEAFF.

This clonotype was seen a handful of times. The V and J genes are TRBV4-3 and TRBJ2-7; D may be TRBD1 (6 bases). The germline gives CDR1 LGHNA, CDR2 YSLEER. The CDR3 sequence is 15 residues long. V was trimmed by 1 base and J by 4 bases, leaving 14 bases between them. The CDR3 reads CASSQGFRGSYEQYF. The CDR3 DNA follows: TGCGCCAGCAGCCAAGGTTTCAGGGGAAGTTACGAGCAGTACTTC.

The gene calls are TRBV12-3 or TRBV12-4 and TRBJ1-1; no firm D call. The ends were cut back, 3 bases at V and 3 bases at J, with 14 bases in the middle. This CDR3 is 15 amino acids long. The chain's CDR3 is CASSFRRNRYTEAFF. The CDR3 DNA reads TGTGCCAGCAGTTTTCGACGAAACCGGTACACTGAAGCTTTCTTT.

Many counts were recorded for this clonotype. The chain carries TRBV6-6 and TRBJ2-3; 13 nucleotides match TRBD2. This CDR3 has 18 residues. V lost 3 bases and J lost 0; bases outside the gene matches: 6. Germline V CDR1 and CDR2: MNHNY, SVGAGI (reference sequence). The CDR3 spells CASSYTSGGVRSTDTQYF. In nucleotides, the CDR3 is TGTGCCAGCAGTTATACTAGCGGGGGGGTGAGGAGCACAGATACGCAGTATTTT.

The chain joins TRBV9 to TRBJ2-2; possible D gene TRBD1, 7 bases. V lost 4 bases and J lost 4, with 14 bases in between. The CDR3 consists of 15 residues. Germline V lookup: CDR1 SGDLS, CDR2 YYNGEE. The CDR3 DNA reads TGTGCCAGCAGCCTGGGGGGACAGCCCACCGGGGAGCTGTTTTTT. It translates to CASSLGGQPTGELFF.

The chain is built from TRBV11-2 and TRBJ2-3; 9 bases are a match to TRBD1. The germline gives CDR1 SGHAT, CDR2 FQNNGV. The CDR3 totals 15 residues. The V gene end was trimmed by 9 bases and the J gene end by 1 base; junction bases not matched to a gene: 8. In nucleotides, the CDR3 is TGTGCCAGTGAACAGGGGGCTTGGGGCACAGATACGCAGTATTTT. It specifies CASEQGAWGTDTQYF.

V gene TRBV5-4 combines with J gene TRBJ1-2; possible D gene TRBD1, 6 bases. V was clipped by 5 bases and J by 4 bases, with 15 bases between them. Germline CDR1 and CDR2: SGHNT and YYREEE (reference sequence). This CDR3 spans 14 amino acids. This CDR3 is CASRTQGQIYGYTF. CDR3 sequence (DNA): TGTGCCAGCAGGACCCAAGGACAGATCTATGGCTACACCTTC.

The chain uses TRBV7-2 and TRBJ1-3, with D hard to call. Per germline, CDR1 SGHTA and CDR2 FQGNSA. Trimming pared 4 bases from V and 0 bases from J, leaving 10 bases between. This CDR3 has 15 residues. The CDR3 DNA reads TGTGCCAGCAGCTCCCGACTGATCTCTGGAAACACCATATATTTT. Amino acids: CASSSRLISGNTIYF.

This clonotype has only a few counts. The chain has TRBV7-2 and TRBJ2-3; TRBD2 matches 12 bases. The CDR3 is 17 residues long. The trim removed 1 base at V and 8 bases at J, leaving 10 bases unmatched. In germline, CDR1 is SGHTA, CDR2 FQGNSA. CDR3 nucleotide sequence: TGTGCCAGCAGCTTAGTGGGCCTAGCGGGGGGGCCCAGTACGCAGTATTTT. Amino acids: CASSLVGLAGGPSTQYF.

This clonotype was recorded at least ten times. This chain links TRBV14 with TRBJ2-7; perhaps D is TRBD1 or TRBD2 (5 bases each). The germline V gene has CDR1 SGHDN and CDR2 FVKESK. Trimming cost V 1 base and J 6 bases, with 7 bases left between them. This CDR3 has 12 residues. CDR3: CASSQAGAEQYF. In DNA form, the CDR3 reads TGTGCCAGCAGCCAAGCCGGGGCCGAGCAGTACTTC. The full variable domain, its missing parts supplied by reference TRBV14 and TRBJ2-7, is EAGVTQFPSHSVIEKGQTVTLRCDPISGHDNLYWYRRVMGKEIKFLLHFVKESKQDESGMPNNRFLAERTGGTYSTLKVQPAELEDSGVYFCASSQAGAEQYFGPGTRLTVT.

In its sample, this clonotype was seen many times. CDR3 bases: TGTGCCAGCAGTCTCGATGAGGGAGGGGAAGCTTTCTTT. Translating gives CASSLDEGGEAFF. The V call is TRBV6-5, the J call TRBJ1-1; no reliable D call. CDR1 is MNHEY, CDR2 SVGAGI, per germline. CDR3 length equals 13 residues. V lost 5 bases and J lost 8, with 15 bases in between.

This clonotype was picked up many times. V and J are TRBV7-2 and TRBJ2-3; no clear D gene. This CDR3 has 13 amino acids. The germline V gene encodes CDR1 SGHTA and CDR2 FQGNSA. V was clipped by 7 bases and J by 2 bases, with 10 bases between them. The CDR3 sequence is CASTQSPTDTQYF. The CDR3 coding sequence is TGTGCCAGCACCCAATCCCCCACAGATACGCAGTATTTT.

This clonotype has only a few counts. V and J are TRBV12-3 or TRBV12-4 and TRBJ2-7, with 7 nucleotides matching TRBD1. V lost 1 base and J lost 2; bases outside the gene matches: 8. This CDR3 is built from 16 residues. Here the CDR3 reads CASSLGGGQKTYEQYF. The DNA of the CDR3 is TGTGCCAGCAGTTTAGGAGGGGGACAGAAGACCTACGAGCAGTACTTC.

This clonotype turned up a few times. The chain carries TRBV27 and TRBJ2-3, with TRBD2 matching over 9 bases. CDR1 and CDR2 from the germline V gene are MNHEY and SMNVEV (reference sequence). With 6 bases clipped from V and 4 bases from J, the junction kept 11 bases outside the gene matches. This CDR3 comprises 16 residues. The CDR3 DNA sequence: TGTGCCAGCAGCCCTGAAGCGGGGGGCGTGGCAGATACGCAGTATTTT. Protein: CASSPEAGGVADTQYF.

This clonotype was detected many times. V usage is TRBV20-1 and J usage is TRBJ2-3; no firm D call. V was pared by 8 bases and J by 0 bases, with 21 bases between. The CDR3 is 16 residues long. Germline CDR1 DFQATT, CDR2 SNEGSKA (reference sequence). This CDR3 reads CSTPVSTPSSTDTQYF. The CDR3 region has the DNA TGCAGTACCCCCGTTTCGACCCCTTCTAGCACAGATACGCAGTATTTT.

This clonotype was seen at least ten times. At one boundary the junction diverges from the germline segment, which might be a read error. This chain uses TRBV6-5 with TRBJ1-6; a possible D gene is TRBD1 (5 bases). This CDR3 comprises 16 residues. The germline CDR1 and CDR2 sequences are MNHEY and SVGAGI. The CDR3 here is CASSGGVGRYISPLHF. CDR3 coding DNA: TGTGCCAGCAGCGGGGGGGTCGGCCGCTATATTTCACCCCTCCACTTT.

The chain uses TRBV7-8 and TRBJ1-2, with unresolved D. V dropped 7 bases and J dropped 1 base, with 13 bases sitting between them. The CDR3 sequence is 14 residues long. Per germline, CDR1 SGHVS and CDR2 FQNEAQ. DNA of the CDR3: TGTGCCAGCACCCCTGGGAAGTTTAACTATGGCTACACCTTC. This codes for CASTPGKFNYGYTF.